The rows below give T cell receptor beta chains drawn from one sample of a study of cytomegalovirus exposure and HLA in healthy donors. Using immunoSEQ multiplex PCR, the repertoire was profiled, and TCRdb retains in-frame clones only, with some absent. The data hold under 150,000 clones, with about four fifths observed a single time. Input material: PBMCs. The receptors come from a middle-aged woman in good health and CMV-seropositive. The CDR3 runs from the conserved cysteine through the conserved F or W. The D gene is left open where the match is weak. The listing skips clone size in some rows; elsewhere it reads once, few, many or a size class.

CDR3 protein | CDR3 DNA | V gene | clone size | D gene | J gene
CASSTQGHQLRNEKLFF | TGTGCCAGCTCAACCCAGGGGCACCAACTTCGTAATGAAAAACTGTTTTTT | TRBV18 | - | - | TRBJ1-4
CASSSRDRDPYEQYF | TGTGCCAGCAGTTCCCGGGACAGGGATCCTTACGAGCAGTACTTC | TRBV28 | - | TRBD1 | TRBJ2-7
CASSPMPGGPGNEQFF | TGTGCCAGCAGCCCGATGCCGGGAGGGCCTGGAAATGAGCAGTTCTTC | TRBV7-6 | - | TRBD2 | TRBJ2-1
CASSPGQGPPYEQYF | TGTGCCAGCTCCCCGGGACAGGGCCCCCCCTACGAGCAGTACTTC | TRBV18 | once | TRBD1 | TRBJ2-7
CASSPGQGLTGELFF | TGTGCCAGCTCACCGGGACAGGGGCTCACCGGGGAGCTGTTTTTT | TRBV18 | - | TRBD1 | TRBJ2-2
CASSYGLAGSGFEQYF | TGTGCCAGCAGTTATGGGCTAGCGGGGTCCGGCTTCGAGCAGTACTTC | TRBV6-5 | few | TRBD2 | TRBJ2-7
CAISESWESNEKLFF | TGTGCCATCAGTGAGTCCTGGGAGTCTAATGAAAAACTGTTTTTT | TRBV10-3 | - | - | TRBJ1-4
CASSRPGLAGVDNEQFF | TGTGCCAGCAGCCGACCTGGACTAGCGGGAGTCGACAATGAGCAGTTCTTC | TRBV5-6 | - | TRBD2 | TRBJ2-1
CASSTRLAGVNEQYF | TGTGCCAGCAGCACTCGACTAGCGGGAGTTAACGAGCAGTACTTC | TRBV27 | - | TRBD2 | TRBJ2-7
CASSYSQGGNQPQHF | TGTGCCAGCAGTTACTCGCAGGGGGGCAATCAGCCCCAGCATTTT | TRBV6-5 | once | TRBD1 | TRBJ1-5
CASRPQGPYNEQFF | TGTGCCAGCAGGCCACAGGGGCCCTACAATGAGCAGTTCTTC | TRBV28 | - | TRBD1 | TRBJ2-1
CASSLEDRNYEQYF | TGTGCCAGCAGCTTAGAAGACAGGAACTACGAGCAGTACTTC | TRBV11-2 | - | - | TRBJ2-7
CASSLSRDYQETQYF | TGTGCCAGCAGCTTAAGCCGGGACTACCAAGAGACCCAGTACTTC | TRBV7-9 | - | - | TRBJ2-5
CSVPRGNAGELFF | TGCAGCGTGCCTCGGGGGAACGCCGGGGAGCTGTTTTTT | TRBV29-1 | - | - | TRBJ2-2
CASSNRVRDTEAFF | TGTGCCAGCAGTAACAGGGTCAGGGACACTGAAGCTTTCTTT | TRBV2 | once | - | TRBJ1-1
CASSLRGQGRYGYTF | TGTGCCAGCAGTTTGCGGGGGCAGGGGAGATATGGCTACACCTTC | TRBV28 | - | - | TRBJ1-2
CASSVGGSHTEAFF | TGTGCCAGCAGTGTAGGGGGTTCTCACACTGAAGCTTTCTTT | TRBV2 | few | - | TRBJ1-1
CAISGLAGTRTYEQYF | TGTGCCATCAGCGGGCTAGCGGGAACCAGAACCTACGAGCAGTACTTC | TRBV10-3 | - | TRBD2 | TRBJ2-7
CASNIRGLHYEQYF | TGTGCCAGCAACATCAGGGGGCTACACTACGAGCAGTACTTC | TRBV2 | - | TRBD1 | TRBJ2-7
CASSGSPGLVYYEQYF | TGTGCCAGCAGTGGATCCCCGGGACTAGTTTATTACGAGCAGTACTTC | TRBV2 | - | TRBD2 | TRBJ2-7
CASSGERDYGYTF | TGTGCCAGCAGTGGGGAGAGAGACTATGGCTACACCTTC | TRBV2 | few | - | TRBJ1-2
CASSPGGVSSYNEQFF | TGTGCCAGCAGCCCGGGGGGCGTTAGCTCCTACAATGAGCAGTTCTTC | TRBV7-6 | - | - | TRBJ2-1
CASSTTGTGAGNTIYF | TGTGCCAGCTCTACCACCGGGACAGGGGCTGGAAACACCATATATTTT | TRBV18 | once | TRBD1 | TRBJ1-3
CASSLAGGRAVDTQYF | TGTGCCAGCAGCTTAGCCGGCGGGAGGGCCGTAGATACGCAGTATTTT | TRBV11-2 | once | TRBD2 | TRBJ2-3
CSAVRDFNEKLFF | TGCAGCGCCGTGCGCGATTTTAATGAAAAACTGTTTTTT | TRBV29-1 | - | - | TRBJ1-4
CASSPQGGSEQFF | TGTGCCAGCAGCCCGCAGGGCGGGAGTGAGCAGTTCTTC | TRBV7-2 | - | TRBD2 | TRBJ2-1